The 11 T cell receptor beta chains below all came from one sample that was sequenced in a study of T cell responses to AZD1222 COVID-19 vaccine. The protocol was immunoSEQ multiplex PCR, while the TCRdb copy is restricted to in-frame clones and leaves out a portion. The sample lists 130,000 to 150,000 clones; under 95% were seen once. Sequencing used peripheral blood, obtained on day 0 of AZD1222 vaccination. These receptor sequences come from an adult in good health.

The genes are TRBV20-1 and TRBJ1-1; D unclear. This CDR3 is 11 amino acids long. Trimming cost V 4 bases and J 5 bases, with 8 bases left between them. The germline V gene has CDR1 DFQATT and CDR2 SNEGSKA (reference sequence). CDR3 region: CSATGSTEAFF. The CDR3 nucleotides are TGCAGTGCTACGGGGAGTACTGAAGCTTTCTTT.

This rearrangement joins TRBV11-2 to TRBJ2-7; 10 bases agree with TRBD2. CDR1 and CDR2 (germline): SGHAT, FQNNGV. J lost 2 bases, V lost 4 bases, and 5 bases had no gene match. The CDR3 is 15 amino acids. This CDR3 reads CASSSYSGRAYEQYF. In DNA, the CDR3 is TGTGCCAGCAGCTCCTACAGCGGGAGGGCCTACGAGCAGTACTTC.

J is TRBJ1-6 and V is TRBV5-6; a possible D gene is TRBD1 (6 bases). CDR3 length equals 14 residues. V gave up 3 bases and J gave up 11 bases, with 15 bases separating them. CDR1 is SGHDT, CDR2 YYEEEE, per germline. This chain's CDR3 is CASSSLRQGTPLHF. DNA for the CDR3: TGTGCCAGCAGCTCTTTACGGCAGGGGACACCCCTCCACTTT.

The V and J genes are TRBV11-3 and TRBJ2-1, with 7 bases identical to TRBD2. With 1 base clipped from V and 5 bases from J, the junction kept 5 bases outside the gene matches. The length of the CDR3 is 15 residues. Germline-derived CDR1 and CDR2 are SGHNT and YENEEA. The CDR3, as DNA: TGTGCCAGCAGCTTAGCCCTTCGGGGGGACAATGAGCAGTTCTTC. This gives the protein CASSLALRGDNEQFF.

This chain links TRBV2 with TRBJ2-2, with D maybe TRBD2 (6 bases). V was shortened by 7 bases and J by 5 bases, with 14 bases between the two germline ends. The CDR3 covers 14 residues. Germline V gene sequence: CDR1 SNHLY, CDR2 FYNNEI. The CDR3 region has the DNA TGTGCCAGCACCCAGGCCGGGAGAACCGGGGAGCTGTTTTTT. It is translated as CASTQAGRTGELFF.

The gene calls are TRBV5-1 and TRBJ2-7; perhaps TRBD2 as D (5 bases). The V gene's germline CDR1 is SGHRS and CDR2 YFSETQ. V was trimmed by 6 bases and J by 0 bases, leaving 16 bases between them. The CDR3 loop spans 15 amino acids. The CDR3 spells CASKVAAGSSYEQYF. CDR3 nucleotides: TGCGCCAGCAAGGTAGCTGCGGGCAGCTCCTACGAGCAGTACTTC.

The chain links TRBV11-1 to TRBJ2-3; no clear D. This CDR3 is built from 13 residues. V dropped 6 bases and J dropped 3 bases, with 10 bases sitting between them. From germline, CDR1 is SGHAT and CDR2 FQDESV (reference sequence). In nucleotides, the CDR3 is TGTGCCAGCAGTCGAACCGGTACAGATACGCAGTATTTT. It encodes CASSRTGTDTQYF.

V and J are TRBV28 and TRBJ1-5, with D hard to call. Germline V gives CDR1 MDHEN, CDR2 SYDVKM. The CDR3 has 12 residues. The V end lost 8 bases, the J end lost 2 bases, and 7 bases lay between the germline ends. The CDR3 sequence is CASRAGNQPQHF. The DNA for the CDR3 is TGTGCCAGCCGGGCTGGCAATCAGCCCCAGCATTTT.

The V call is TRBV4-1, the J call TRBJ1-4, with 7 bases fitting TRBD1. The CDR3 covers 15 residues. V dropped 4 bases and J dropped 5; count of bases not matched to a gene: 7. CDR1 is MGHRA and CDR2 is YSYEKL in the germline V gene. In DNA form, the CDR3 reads TGCGCCAGCAGCCCGTCACCGGGACAGAATGAAAAACTGTTTTTT. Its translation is CASSPSPGQNEKLFF.

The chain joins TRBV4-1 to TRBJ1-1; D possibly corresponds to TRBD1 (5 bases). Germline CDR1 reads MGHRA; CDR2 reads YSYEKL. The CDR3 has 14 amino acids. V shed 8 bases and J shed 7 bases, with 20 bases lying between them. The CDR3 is CASGTTQGAGEAFF. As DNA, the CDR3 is TGCGCCAGCGGGACCACCCAGGGTGCGGGTGAAGCTTTCTTT.

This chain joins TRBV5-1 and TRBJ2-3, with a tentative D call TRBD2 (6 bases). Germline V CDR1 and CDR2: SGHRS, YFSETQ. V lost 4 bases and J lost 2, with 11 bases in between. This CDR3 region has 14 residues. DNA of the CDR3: TGCGCCAGCAGCCGGGACTTAAACACAGATACGCAGTATTTT. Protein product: CASSRDLNTDTQYF. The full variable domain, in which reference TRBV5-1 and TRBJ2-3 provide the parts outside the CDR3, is KAGVTQTPRYLIKTRGQQVTLSCSPISGHRSVSWYQQTPGQGLQFLFEYFSETQRNKGNFPGRFSGRQFSNSRSEMNVSTLELGDSALYLCASSRDLNTDTQYFGPGTRLTVL.